This record looks at one TCR beta chain sequence and its context. Original processing notes: Reference gene primer amplification in the assay estimated nucleated cell counts. This table comes from immunoSEQ multiplex PCR, and its TCRdb copy is limited to in-frame clones, with some not included. The V and J calls and clone size come from that table; D and trimming were worked out from the DNA. The sample lists under 200,000 clones, over 75% occurring once. The entry originates in a study of blood T cell repertoires in COVID-19. The CDR3 length is 12 residues. Germline V gene sequence: CDR1 MDHEN, CDR2 SYDVKM. The V and J ends lost 4 bases and 8 bases, in that order; junction bases with no gene match: 3.

This TCR was sampled from a man aged 65 to 79 with active or convalescent COVID-19. The sample consisted of peripheral blood. The V and J genes are TRBV28 and TRBJ1-2; TRBD1 matches 8 bases. The CDR3 here is CASSYTGGGYTF. The CDR3 bases are TGTGCCAGCAGTTACACAGGGGGGGGCTACACCTTC.